Below, 20 T cell receptor beta chains from the same sample are listed, as sequenced in a study of blood T cell repertoires in COVID-19. Method: immunoSEQ multiplex PCR; TCRdb's copy keeps in-frame clones and lacks some. The profile shows about 160,000 clones, 84% of them singletons. Input material: PBMCs or T cells enriched from blood (not recorded which). These receptors were obtained from a woman in her 50s who had recovered from COVID-19.

The V gene is TRBV7-9, the J gene TRBJ1-1; no clear D. The V end lost 8 bases, the J end lost 0 bases, and 7 bases lay between the germline ends. The CDR3 covers 12 residues. The germline V gene encodes CDR1 SEHNR and CDR2 FQNEAQ (reference sequence). CDR3 protein: CASSQLNTEAFF. The CDR3 bases are TGTGCCAGCTCACAGCTGAACACTGAAGCTTTCTTT.

The genes are TRBV4-3 and TRBJ2-1; perhaps TRBD2 as D (5 bases). Between the trimmed V and J ends, which lost 1 base and 1 base, there was a span of 11 bases. The CDR3 is 16 residues long. In germline, CDR1 is LGHNA, CDR2 YSLEER. CDR3 residues: CASSQAPRGSYNEQFF. For the CDR3, the DNA is TGCGCCAGCAGCCAAGCCCCCCGGGGTTCCTACAATGAGCAGTTCTTC.

The chain is built from TRBV11-2 and TRBJ2-1; possible D gene TRBD2, 5 bases. The CDR3 totals 15 residues. V lost 1 base, J lost 6 bases, and 13 bases lay in between. CDR1 is SGHAT and CDR2 is FQNNGV in the germline V gene. CDR3 in DNA: TGTGCCAGCAGCTTAGGAAGCGGTCCCCTCAATGAGCAGTTCTTC. This encodes CASSLGSGPLNEQFF. Based on the CDR3 plus reference TRBV11-2 and TRBJ2-1, the full variable domain is EAGVAQSPRYKIIEKRQSVAFWCNPISGHATLYWYQQILGQGPKLLIQFQNNGVVDDSQLPKDRFSAERLKGVDSTLKIQPAKLEDSAVYLCASSLGSGPLNEQFFGPGTRLTVL.

The rearrangement joins TRBV2 to TRBJ2-1, with 10 bases identical to TRBD2. Trimming at V came to 8 bases and at J to 3 bases, leaving 7 bases not matched to a gene. Germline assignment: CDR1 SNHLY and CDR2 FYNNEI. There are 15 residues in the CDR3. The CDR3 reads CASQTGLADYNEQFF. CDR3 sequence (DNA): TGTGCCAGCCAGACTGGACTAGCGGACTACAATGAGCAGTTCTTC.

This clone was detected ten times or more. The chain has TRBV7-9 and TRBJ2-1, with D possibly TRBD2 on 6 matching bases. Trimming left V 4 bases short and J 0 bases short, with 19 bases between. The germline CDR1 and CDR2 sequences are SEHNR and FQNEAQ (reference sequence). The CDR3 extends over 18 amino acids. CDR3 protein: CASSSTSSLQSSYNEQFF. CDR3 sequence (DNA): TGTGCCAGCAGCTCAACTAGCTCCCTTCAGAGCTCCTACAATGAGCAGTTCTTC.

The V call is TRBV6-6, the J call TRBJ2-6; TRBD2 might be the D (7 bases). V was pared by 5 bases and J by 0 bases, with 20 bases between. The CDR3 extends over 19 amino acids. The germline CDR1 and CDR2 sequences are MNHNY and SVGAGI (reference sequence). CDR3 DNA: TGTGCCAGCAGTCAACGCGGGGGCGGGGAGGGCTCTGGGGCCAACGTCCTGACTTTC. Translated: CASSQRGGGEGSGANVLTF.

The gene calls are TRBV15 and TRBJ1-1, with D maybe TRBD1 (5 bases). V was trimmed by 5 bases and J by 1 base, leaving 11 bases between them. The CDR3 is 14 amino acids. The germline gives CDR1 LNHNV, CDR2 YYDKDF (reference sequence). CDR3 region: CATSGTTENTEAFF. The CDR3 DNA is TGTGCCACCAGCGGCACGACAGAGAACACTGAAGCTTTCTTT.

The chain joins TRBV12-3 or TRBV12-4 to TRBJ2-2; D perhaps matches TRBD1 (5 bases). V was shortened by 3 bases and J by 6 bases, with 5 bases between the two germline ends. The CDR3 has 12 residues. CDR3 amino acids: CASSFRAGELFF. Written as DNA, the CDR3 is TGTGCCAGCAGTTTCAGGGCCGGGGAGCTGTTTTTT.

This clone was seen only a few times. This chain links TRBV18 with TRBJ2-6; 10 bases are a match to TRBD1. This CDR3 has 18 amino acids. After removal of 3 bases from V and 0 bases from J, the junction contained 5 bases not matched to a gene. Per the germline V gene, CDR1 is KGHSH and CDR2 is LQKENI. The CDR3 spells CASSPGQGGTSGANVLTF. The CDR3 coding sequence is TGTGCCAGCTCACCTGGACAGGGGGGAACCTCTGGGGCCAACGTCCTGACTTTC.

This chain uses TRBV3-1 (or the pseudogene TRBV3-2) with TRBJ2-7; 7 bases agree with TRBD1. Germline assignment: CDR1 LGHDT and CDR2 YNNKEL (reference sequence). J gave up 4 bases and V 6 bases, and 12 bases lay outside the gene matches. The CDR3 runs to 15 residues. The CDR3 nucleotides read TGTGCCAGCAGGGGAACCGGGACAGATCCTTACGAGCAGTACTTC. It translates to CASRGTGTDPYEQYF.

The V and J genes are TRBV5-1 and TRBJ2-1; D is ambiguous. Germline assignment: CDR1 SGHRS and CDR2 YFSETQ. This CDR3 contains 14 residues. Trimming stripped 0 bases from V and 7 bases from J, with 11 bases between. In DNA, the CDR3 is TGCGCCAGCAGCTTGGGGCAGCCTAGAAATGAGCAGTTCTTC. Translated, it gives CASSLGQPRNEQFF.

This clone was picked up one time. The rearrangement joins TRBV24-1 to TRBJ1-2, with 7 bases fitting TRBD1. Unmatched junction bases numbered 4, after V lost 0 bases and J lost 4 bases. Germline CDR1 KGHDR, CDR2 SFDVKD. This CDR3 region has 15 residues. The CDR3 DNA reads TGTGCCACCAGTGATTTGCCTGGGACAGCCTATGGCTACACCTTC. It codes for CATSDLPGTAYGYTF.

This clone has just a few counts. The V gene is TRBV2, the J gene TRBJ1-2; 8 nucleotides line up with TRBD1. This CDR3 comprises 13 residues. V shed 6 bases and J 8 bases; nucleotides not matched to a gene: 8. The germline CDR1 and CDR2 sequences are SNHLY and FYNNEI. The CDR3 nucleotides read TGTGCCAGCAGCGGACAGGGTATAGGCGGCTACACCTTC. Protein: CASSGQGIGGYTF. The full variable domain, with the rest looked up from reference TRBV2 and TRBJ1-2, is EPEVTQTPSHQVTQMGQEVILRCVPISNHLYFYWYRQILGQKVEFLVSFYNNEISEKSEIFDDQFSVERPDGSNFTLKIRSTKLEDSAMYFCASSGQGIGGYTFGSGTRLTVV.

V gene TRBV5-4 combines with J gene TRBJ2-7; 10 bases line up with TRBD2. Germline V gene data show CDR1 as SGHNT and CDR2 as YYREEE (reference sequence). J lost 3 bases, V lost 4 bases, and 4 bases had no gene match. This CDR3 comprises 14 residues. Here the CDR3 reads CASSPLAGDYEQYF. DNA for the CDR3: TGTGCCAGCAGCCCCCTAGCGGGAGACTACGAGCAGTACTTC. Supplemented by reference TRBV5-4 and TRBJ2-7, the full variable domain reads ETGVTQSPTHLIKTRGQQVTLRCSSQSGHNTVSWYQQALGQGPQFIFQYYREEENGRGNFPPRFSGLQFPNYSSELNVNALELDDSALYLCASSPLAGDYEQYFGPGTRLTVT.

The rearrangement links TRBV28 to TRBJ1-5; no firm D call. Germline V gene sequence: CDR1 MDHEN, CDR2 SYDVKM. Between the trimmed V and J ends, which lost 6 bases and 4 bases, there was a span of 10 bases. This CDR3 spans 13 amino acids. The CDR3: CASRQTLNQPQHF. The DNA for the CDR3 is TGTGCCAGCAGACAGACGCTAAATCAGCCCCAGCATTTT. Full variable domain (remainder filled in from reference TRBV28 and TRBJ1-5): DVKVTQSSRYLVKRTGEKVFLECVQDMDHENMFWYRQDPGLGLRLIYFSYDVKMKEKGDIPEGYSVSREKKERFSLILESASTNQTSMYLCASRQTLNQPQHFGDGTRLSIL.

The chain couples TRBV5-5 to TRBJ2-2; 11 bases fit TRBD2. The V segment lost 3 bases and the J segment 4 bases; nucleotides outside the gene matches: 2. Germline CDR1 SGHKS, CDR2 YYEKEE (reference sequence). The CDR3 is made up of 15 amino acids. The chain's CDR3 is CASSSTSGTTGELFF. CDR3 bases: TGTGCCAGCAGCTCGACTAGCGGGACCACCGGGGAGCTGTTTTTT.

The J gene is TRBJ2-7, the V gene TRBV6-5; 8 bases agree with TRBD1. CDR1 MNHEY and CDR2 SVGAGI come from the germline V gene. The CDR3 has 15 amino acids. Trimming at V came to 1 base and at J to 4 bases, leaving 6 bases not matched to a gene. Here the CDR3 DNA reads TGTGCCAGCAGTTACTACAGGGGGAGATTATACGAGCAGTACTTC. Translated, it gives CASSYYRGRLYEQYF.

The chain links TRBV6-5 to TRBJ2-7; the D gene is possibly TRBD2 (6 bases). Trimming cost V 6 bases and J 4 bases, with 13 bases left between them. This CDR3 contains 13 residues. Germline lookup yields CDR1 MNHEY and CDR2 SVGAGI. The CDR3 DNA reads TGTGCCAGCAGGGGGACTGTCAAGTACGAGCAGTACTTC. Its protein product is CASRGTVKYEQYF.

The chain is built from TRBV9 and TRBJ2-7, with 7 bases lining up with TRBD1. V shed 0 bases and J 3 bases; nucleotides not matched to a gene: 9. The CDR3 length is 16 residues. Germline V lookup: CDR1 SGDLS, CDR2 YYNGEE. CDR3 nucleotide sequence: TGTGCCAGCAGCGTAGCCGTGGGGACAGCCGTCTACGAGCAGTACTTC. Amino acids: CASSVAVGTAVYEQYF.

V and J are TRBV15 and TRBJ2-3; 10 bases agree with TRBD2. The CDR3 spans 17 residues. V was clipped by 1 base and J by 7 bases; unmatched bases: 11. Germline CDR1 is LNHNV and CDR2 is YYDKDF (reference sequence). The CDR3 loop is CATSRGASAGGPYTQYF. In DNA form, the CDR3 reads TGTGCCACCAGCAGAGGCGCCTCAGCGGGGGGGCCATATACGCAGTATTTT.